This T cell receptor beta chain was recorded in a study of T cells in localized non-small cell lung cancer. Germline V gene data show CDR1 as ENHRY and CDR2 as SYGVKD. This CDR3 region has 13 residues. V lost 10 bases to trimming and J lost 7 bases, with 16 bases between them. TCRdb's copy holds only in-frame clones and misses some; the assay was immunoSEQ multiplex PCR. The sample holds a few thousand clones; roughly 28% are singletons and the top ten take around 16%. Sequencing used lung tumor tissue, obtained before any cancer treatment. The sequence was obtained from a female donor at least 60 years old with stage II squamous cell lung carcinoma. The chain joins TRBV10-3 to TRBJ1-4; possible D gene TRBD1, 5 bases. The chain's CDR3 is CASGGRQSEKLFF. DNA for the CDR3: TGTGCCAGCGGGGGACGCCAGTCTGAAAAACTGTTTTTT.